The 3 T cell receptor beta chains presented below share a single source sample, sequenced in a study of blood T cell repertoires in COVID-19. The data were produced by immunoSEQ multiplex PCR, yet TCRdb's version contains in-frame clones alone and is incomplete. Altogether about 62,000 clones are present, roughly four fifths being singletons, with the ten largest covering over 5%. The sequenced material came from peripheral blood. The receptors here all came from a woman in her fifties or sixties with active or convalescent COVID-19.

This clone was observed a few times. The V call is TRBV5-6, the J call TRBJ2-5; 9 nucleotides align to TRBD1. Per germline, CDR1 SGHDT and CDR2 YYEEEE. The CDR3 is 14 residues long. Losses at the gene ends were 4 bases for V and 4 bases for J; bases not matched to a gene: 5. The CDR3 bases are TGTGCCAGCAGCCGGGGACAGGGTACAGAGACCCAGTACTTC. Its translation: CASSRGQGTETQYF. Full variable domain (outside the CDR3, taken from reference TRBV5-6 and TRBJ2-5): DAGVTQSPTHLIKTRGQQVTLRCSPKSGHDTVSWYQQALGQGPQFIFQYYEEEERQRGNFPDRFSGHQFPNYSSELNVNALLLGDSALYLCASSRGQGTETQYFGPGTRLLVL.

The CDR3 sequence: CASKATATDTQYF. CDR3 bases: TGTGCCAGCAAAGCTACCGCCACAGATACGCAGTATTTT. The chain joins TRBV6-5 to TRBJ2-3; D remains ambiguous. V shed 7 bases and J shed 2 bases, with 10 bases lying between them. CDR1 is MNHEY, CDR2 SVGAGI, per germline. The CDR3 length is 13 residues.

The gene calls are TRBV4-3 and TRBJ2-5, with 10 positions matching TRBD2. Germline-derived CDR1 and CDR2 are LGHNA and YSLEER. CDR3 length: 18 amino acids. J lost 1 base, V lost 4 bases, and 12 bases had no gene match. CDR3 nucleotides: TGCGCCAGCAGCCTCCTGACTCCCGGGACTAGCGCCCAAGAGACCCAGTACTTC. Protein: CASSLLTPGTSAQETQYF.